This T cell receptor (beta chain) appears in the sequencing data of a study of blood T cell repertoires in COVID-19. Seattle-derived patients entered the study during active infection and were followed longitudinally. This clone turned up a few times. Germline values: CDR1 SGDLS, CDR2 YYNGEE. V trimming: 3 bases; J trimming: 2 bases; junction bases outside the gene matches: 5. This CDR3 is 15 amino acids long. Per the study methods: From reference gene primer amplification, estimates of nucleated cell counts were derived. Clones were read by immunoSEQ multiplex PCR, and TCRdb kept only the in-frame ones, dropping some. V and J calls and clone size come straight from that table; D and trimming were deduced from the DNA. The table records about 150,000 clones, less than 90% of them present only once.

Sequencing was carried out using peripheral blood. V gene TRBV9 combines with J gene TRBJ2-1; 7 nucleotides agree with TRBD1. This receptor was taken from a human donor with COVID-19, enrolled during active disease. The donor label of this sample is uncertain. For the CDR3, the DNA is TGTGCCAGCAGCGGACGCCAGGGGGCCTACAATGAGCAGTTCTTC. Its protein is CASSGRQGAYNEQFF.